The text below deals with one T cell receptor (beta chain). What it binds is unknown. A read error is the likely source, as a far larger clone sits one nucleotide away. This sample is part of a study of regulatory T cells in long-lasting Graves disease. Findings and caveats of the study: Relative to newly diagnosed Graves' patients, persistent ones had lower TCR diversity.

This CDR3 spans 16 amino acids. Germline V gives CDR1 MDHEN, CDR2 SYDVKM. Trimming removed 4 bases from V and 10 bases from J; junction bases left unmatched: 11. Arm-PCR of CDR3 regions with iRepertoire HTBI primers generated TCR beta libraries. In TCRdb, the multiplex PCR reads were re-called with MiXCR into one record per CDR3 protein. The profile shows 350,000 to 450,000 distinct CDR3 sequences, over 15% of them singletons. This sample's time point: newly diagnosed GD, antithyroid drugs for less than 3 months. The TCR library was made from RNA extracted from PBMCs. These sequences were also reported in another study, on T cells in Graves' hyperthyroidism and ophthalmopathy. From that study: Diagnostic decisions used clinical symptoms, serum thyroxine and TRAb, thyroid ultrasound and orbital computed tomography. From stable hyperthyroidism, ophthalmopathy was set apart by a 13 V-J model.

The specimen comprised peripheral blood mononuclear cells (PBMCs), sampled at new diagnosis, from a patient treated with antithyroid drugs. This receptor was identified in a middle-aged man with Graves disease. The chain employs TRBV28 and TRBJ2-1; 12 nucleotides match TRBD2. The CDR3 sequence: CASSSPSGGGAYEQFF. In nucleotides, the CDR3 is TGTGCCAGCAGTTCCCCTAGCGGGGGGGGGGCCTACGAGCAGTTCTTC. The full variable domain, rest sourced from reference TRBV28 and TRBJ2-1, is DVKVTQSSRYLVKRTGEKVFLECVQDMDHENMFWYRQDPGLGLRLIYFSYDVKMKEKGDIPEGYSVSREKKERFSLILESASTNQTSMYLCASSSPSGGGAYEQFFGPGTRLTVL.